The clone carrying this TCR beta chain was observed a single time. The source of the sample is a study of blood T cell repertoires in COVID-19. Study information: Samples taken during acute and convalescent COVID-19 were collected in the United States, Italy and Spain.

Methods used by the authors: Estimation of nucleated cell counts was performed using reference gene primer amplification. TCRdb keeps only in-frame clones here, not all; method: immunoSEQ multiplex PCR. For V, J and clone size, that table is used; D and trimming come from the DNA. The profile covers roughly 250,000 clones, with 80% to 90% appearing a single time and less than 15% taken by the ten largest. This CDR3 spans 18 amino acids. CDR1 is MNHEY, CDR2 SMNVEV, per germline (reference sequence). Trimming at V came to 5 bases and at J to 2 bases, leaving 16 bases not matched to a gene. The clonotype comes from a woman aged 25 to 45 with COVID-19, enrolled during active disease. Sequencing input: peripheral blood. The V gene is TRBV27, the J gene TRBJ2-3, with 7 bases identical to TRBD2. This chain's CDR3 is CASSQYRGGGGNTDTQYF. CDR3 in DNA: TGTGCCAGCAGTCAATATAGGGGAGGCGGGGGAAACACAGATACGCAGTATTTT.